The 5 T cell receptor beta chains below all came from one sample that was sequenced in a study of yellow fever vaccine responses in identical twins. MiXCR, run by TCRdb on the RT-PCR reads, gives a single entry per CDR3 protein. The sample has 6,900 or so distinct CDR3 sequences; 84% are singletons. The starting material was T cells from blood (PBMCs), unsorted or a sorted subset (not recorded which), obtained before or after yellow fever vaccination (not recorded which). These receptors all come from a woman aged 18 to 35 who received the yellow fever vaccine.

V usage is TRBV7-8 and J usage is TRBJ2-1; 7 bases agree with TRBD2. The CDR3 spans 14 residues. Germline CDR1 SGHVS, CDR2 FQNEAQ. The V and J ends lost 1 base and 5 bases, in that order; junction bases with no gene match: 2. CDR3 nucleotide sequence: TGTGCCAGCAGCTTAGTTCTAGCGGACAATGAGCAGTTCTTC. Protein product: CASSLVLADNEQFF.

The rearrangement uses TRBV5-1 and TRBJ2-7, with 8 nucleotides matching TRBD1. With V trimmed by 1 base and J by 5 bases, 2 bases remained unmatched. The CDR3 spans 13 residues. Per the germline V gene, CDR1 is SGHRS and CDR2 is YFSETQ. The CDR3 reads CASSLKTGDEQYF. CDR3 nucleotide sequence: TGCGCCAGCAGCTTGAAGACAGGGGACGAGCAGTACTTC. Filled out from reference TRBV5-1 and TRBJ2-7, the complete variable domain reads KAGVTQTPRYLIKTRGQQVTLSCSPISGHRSVSWYQQTPGQGLQFLFEYFSETQRNKGNFPGRFSGRQFSNSRSEMNVSTLELGDSALYLCASSLKTGDEQYFGPGTRLTVT.

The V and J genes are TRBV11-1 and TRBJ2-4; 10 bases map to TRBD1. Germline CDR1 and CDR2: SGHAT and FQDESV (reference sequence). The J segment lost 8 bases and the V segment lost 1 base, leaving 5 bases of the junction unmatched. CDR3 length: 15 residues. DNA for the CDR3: TGTGCCAGCAGCTTAGTCGGGACAGGGGTGGACATTCAGTACTTC. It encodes CASSLVGTGVDIQYF.

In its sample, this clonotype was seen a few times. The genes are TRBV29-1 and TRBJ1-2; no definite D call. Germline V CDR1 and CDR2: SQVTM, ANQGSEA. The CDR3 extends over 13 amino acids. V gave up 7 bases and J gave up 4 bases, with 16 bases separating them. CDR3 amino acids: CSAPRRESYGYTF. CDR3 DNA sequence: TGCAGCGCCCCGAGAAGAGAAAGCTATGGCTACACCTTC.

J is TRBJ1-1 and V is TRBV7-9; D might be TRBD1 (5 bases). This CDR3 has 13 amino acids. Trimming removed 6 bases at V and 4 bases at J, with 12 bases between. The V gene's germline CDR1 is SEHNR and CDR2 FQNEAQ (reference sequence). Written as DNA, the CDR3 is TGTGCCAGCAGTTCGGGGGATCCCACTGAAGCTTTCTTT. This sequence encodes CASSSGDPTEAFF. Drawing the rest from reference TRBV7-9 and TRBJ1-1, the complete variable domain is DTGVSQNPRHKITKRGQNVTFRCDPISEHNRLYWYRQTLGQGPEFLTYFQNEAQLEKSRLLSDRFSAERPKGSFSTLEIQRTEQGDSAMYLCASSSGDPTEAFFGQGTRLTVV.